Shown below are 25 T cell receptor beta chains from a single sample sequenced in a study of T cells in Graves' hyperthyroidism and ophthalmopathy (dated by TCRdb to the late 2010s). Library preparation employed multiplex PCR. TCRdb names Illumina HiSeq 2000 as the instrument used. TCR beta CDR3 regions were amplified from RNA transcripts. For the first round of RT-PCR on the TCR CDR3, the HTBI primer set was used together with the Qiagen OneStep RT-PCR kit. In-frame beta chains were kept once TCRdb had trimmed the public reads at Q25 with fastp and called clones with MiXCR. Entries are consolidated by CDR3 protein sequence, retaining the most common genes and DNA. The sample yields 490,000 or so distinct CDR3 sequences; about 20% were counted once. The ten largest account for approximately 49% of the sample. The sample taken for sequencing was blood. The receptor source for this set is a woman in her 70s with Graves' ophthalmopathy.

The gene calls are TRBV11-2 and TRBJ2-7; perhaps TRBD1 as D (6 bases). Germline loops: CDR1 SGHAT, CDR2 FQNNGV. V dropped 2 bases and J dropped 3 bases, with 14 bases sitting between them. This CDR3 is built from 15 residues. CDR3 sequence (DNA): TGTGCCAGCAGCTTATCCGTACAGGGCGTCTACGAGCAGTACTTC. This encodes CASSLSVQGVYEQYF.

The table lists this clonotype with many counts. The chain combines TRBV6-2 or TRBV6-3 with TRBJ1-1; no clear D gene. V gave up 4 bases and J gave up 2 bases, with 11 bases separating them. Germline assignment: CDR1 MNHEY and CDR2 SVGEGT. CDR3 length: 14 amino acids. The DNA for the CDR3 is TGTGCCAGCAGTTCTTTGACGGGTAACACTGAAGCTTTCTTT. It yields the protein CASSSLTGNTEAFF.

The table lists this clonotype with a few counts. V and J are TRBV5-1 and TRBJ2-7; D is possibly TRBD1 (5 bases). This CDR3 region has 14 residues. Germline V gives CDR1 SGHRS, CDR2 YFSETQ. V lost 0 bases and J lost 2, with 9 bases in between. CDR3 region: CASSLGTPAYEQYF. The CDR3 bases are TGCGCCAGCAGCTTGGGGACACCCGCCTACGAGCAGTACTTC.

The chain has TRBV30 and TRBJ1-6; perhaps TRBD1 as D (6 bases). V was trimmed by 3 bases and J by 9 bases, leaving 18 bases between them. The V gene's germline CDR1 is GTSNPN and CDR2 SVGIG (reference sequence). This CDR3 has 15 residues. The CDR3 DNA is TGTGCCTGGAGGCCCATCAGGGGCACGGGTTCACCCCTCCACTTT. Its protein product is CAWRPIRGTGSPLHF.

The chain carries TRBV19 and TRBJ2-2; D perhaps matches TRBD1 (6 bases). V was cut by 5 bases and J by 6 bases, with 28 bases left in between. Germline V gives CDR1 LNHDA, CDR2 SQIVND (reference sequence). This CDR3 region has 19 residues. DNA of the CDR3: TGTGCCAGTAGTTTTCCGCCCCACAAGCCCCAGGGGATGGCCGGGGAGCTGTTTTTT. Translating gives CASSFPPHKPQGMAGELFF.

CDR3 region: CATSRGGRQFSTDTQYF. The CDR3 nucleotides are TGTGCCACCAGCAGAGGGGGAAGGCAGTTTAGCACAGATACGCAGTATTTT. The genes are TRBV15 and TRBJ2-3, with D unclear. The CDR3 is 17 residues long. V lost 1 base, J lost 0 bases, and 14 bases lay in between. The germline V gene encodes CDR1 LNHNV and CDR2 YYDKDF (reference sequence).

This clonotype was detected a few times. This chain uses TRBV29-1 with TRBJ2-1; D is possibly TRBD1 or TRBD2 (5 bases each). The CDR3 is 13 residues long. V lost 4 bases, J lost 0 bases, and 7 bases lay in between. Germline V gene sequence: CDR1 SQVTM, CDR2 ANQGSEA. In nucleotides, the CDR3 is TGCAGCGTTGTTGGGGGCTCCTACAATGAGCAGTTCTTC. Translating it yields CSVVGGSYNEQFF.

This clonotype was seen only a few times. The rearrangement joins TRBV10-1 to TRBJ2-7; TRBD2 matches 8 bases. V trimming: 2 bases; J trimming: 1 base; junction bases outside the gene matches: 4. The CDR3 loop spans 15 amino acids. CDR1 WNHNN and CDR2 SYGVQD come from the germline V gene (reference sequence). This chain's CDR3 is CASSESGSGSYEQYF. The CDR3, as DNA: TGCGCCAGCAGTGAGAGCGGGAGCGGGTCCTACGAGCAGTACTTC.

This rearrangement joins TRBV4-3 to TRBJ2-1; 14 positions match TRBD2. The CDR3 contains 16 residues. Germline V gives CDR1 LGHNA, CDR2 YSLEER. Losses at the gene ends were 3 bases for V and 8 bases for J; bases not matched to a gene: 6. The CDR3: CASSQAGLAGGYEQFF. CDR3 bases: TGCGCCAGCAGCCAGGCCGGACTAGCGGGAGGTTATGAGCAGTTCTTC.

The chain carries TRBV12-3 or TRBV12-4 and TRBJ2-7; D is perhaps TRBD2 (5 bases). CDR3 length equals 13 residues. V was clipped by 6 bases and J by 3 bases, with 12 bases between them. CDR3 amino acids: CASSNGLVYEQYF. CDR3 bases: TGTGCCAGCAGCAATGGACTCGTCTACGAGCAGTACTTC.

In this sample, this clonotype turned up many times. The chain couples TRBV2 to TRBJ1-5; D call uncertain. The CDR3 loop spans 15 amino acids. V was cut by 5 bases and J by 4 bases, with 15 bases left in between. Germline-derived CDR1 and CDR2 are SNHLY and FYNNEI. The DNA of the CDR3 is TGTGCCAGCAGTTTAGACATCCCGGGGAATCAGCCCCAGCATTTT. It translates to CASSLDIPGNQPQHF.

In this sample, this clonotype turned up a few times. V and J are TRBV19 and TRBJ1-2; 9 bases agree with TRBD1. Looked up from germline, CDR1 is LNHDA and CDR2 is SQIVND (reference sequence). The ends lost 10 bases at V and 4 bases at J; junction bases unmatched: 16. This CDR3 spans 16 amino acids. For the CDR3, the DNA is TGTGCCACCTCGAGGGGACAGGGACCCTTTGGCTATGGCTACACCTTC. Protein: CATSRGQGPFGYGYTF.

This clonotype was detected a few times. The chain is built from TRBV30 and TRBJ2-1, with TRBD2 identical over 8 bases. CDR1 and CDR2 from the germline V gene are GTSNPN and SVGIG (reference sequence). The V and J ends lost 0 bases and 1 base, in that order; junction bases with no gene match: 14. The CDR3 is made up of 19 amino acids. As DNA, the CDR3 is TGTGCCTGGAGTGTACTTACTAGCGGCCCCTCTCGGTCCTACAATGAGCAGTTCTTC. It specifies CAWSVLTSGPSRSYNEQFF.

The chain recombines TRBV6-1 with TRBJ2-2; D remains unclear. The CDR3 runs 15 residues. With 5 bases removed from V and 7 bases from J, the gap between germline ends came to 17 bases. CDR1 and CDR2 from the germline V gene are MNHNS and SASEGT. The CDR3 sequence is CASSYVRSMGGELFF. CDR3 in DNA: TGTGCCAGCAGTTACGTCCGGTCGATGGGCGGGGAGCTGTTTTTT.

CDR3 sequence reads: CSAFWGINTEAFF. The CDR3 coding sequence is TGCAGCGCCTTTTGGGGGATAAACACTGAAGCTTTCTTT. This chain joins TRBV29-1 and TRBJ1-1; tentative D call: TRBD1 (5 bases). Trimming removed 7 bases from V and 2 bases from J, with 14 bases in between. The CDR3 covers 13 residues. CDR1 and CDR2 from the germline V gene are SQVTM and ANQGSEA.

The chain employs TRBV20-1 and TRBJ2-5; TRBD2 aligns across 7 bases. With V trimmed by 4 bases and J by 1 base, 6 bases remained unmatched. CDR1 and CDR2 (germline): DFQATT, SNEGSKA (reference sequence). This CDR3 region has 14 residues. In DNA form, the CDR3 reads TGCAGTGCTATAGGGACTACACTCCAAGAGACCCAGTACTTC. It codes for CSAIGTTLQETQYF.

The chain links TRBV20-1 to TRBJ2-3; D gene ambiguous. CDR3 length: 13 residues. Germline loops: CDR1 DFQATT, CDR2 SNEGSKA (reference sequence). V was cut by 8 bases and J by 2 bases, with 14 bases left in between. The CDR3 protein is CSLWVPNTDTQYF. DNA of the CDR3: TGCAGTCTGTGGGTCCCAAACACAGATACGCAGTATTTT.

At least ten counts were recorded for this clonotype. The rearrangement uses TRBV11-2 and TRBJ2-2; 13 bases match TRBD2. Trimming at V came to 4 bases and at J to 5 bases, leaving 4 bases not matched to a gene. Germline-derived CDR1 and CDR2 are SGHAT and FQNNGV. The CDR3 totals 16 residues. The CDR3 DNA reads TGTGCCAGCAGCTCCAGGGGACTAGCGGGGACCGGGGAGCTGTTTTTT. Its protein product is CASSSRGLAGTGELFF.

The chain employs TRBV30 and TRBJ2-2, with D unresolved. V shed 0 bases and J shed 6 bases, with 17 bases lying between them. Germline loops: CDR1 GTSNPN, CDR2 SVGIG (reference sequence). The CDR3 is 16 residues long. The CDR3 DNA reads TGTGCCTGGAGTGTTCGGCTGGGCGTCAGCCCCGGGGAGCTGTTTTTT. Translation gives CAWSVRLGVSPGELFF. The full variable domain, with the rest looked up from reference TRBV30 and TRBJ2-2, is SQTIHQWPATLVQPVGSPLSLECTVEGTSNPNLYWYRQAAGRGLQLLFYSVGIGQISSEVPQNLSASRPQDRQFILSSKKLLLSDSGFYLCAWSVRLGVSPGELFFGEGSRLTVL.

The chain has TRBV6-2 or TRBV6-3 and TRBJ1-1; a possible D gene is TRBD1 (5 bases). The CDR3 spans 12 residues. Trimming stripped 4 bases from V and 13 bases from J, with 16 bases between. From germline, CDR1 is MNHEY and CDR2 SVGEGT. This CDR3 is CASSSPGAGGFF. The CDR3 DNA follows: TGTGCCAGCAGTTCCCCCGGGGCCGGCGGTTTCTTT.

This clonotype was observed many times. This chain uses TRBV7-2 with TRBJ2-5, with TRBD2 matching 8 bases. CDR3 size: 13 residues. Germline CDR1 reads SGHTA; CDR2 reads FQGNSA. The junction had 1 base not matched to a gene; V was cut back by 0 bases and J by 7 bases. The CDR3 DNA reads as TGTGCCAGCAGCTTAGCGCGGGAGGCGACCCAGTACTTC. Protein sequence: CASSLAREATQYF.

This clonotype has a handful of counts. The chain joins TRBV30 to TRBJ2-7; D unclear. V was pared by 0 bases and J by 2 bases, with 11 bases between. This CDR3 is built from 14 residues. Per germline, CDR1 GTSNPN and CDR2 SVGIG (reference sequence). The CDR3 nucleotides read TGTGCCTGGAGTGTAGTCCCCGGAACCTACGAGCAGTACTTC. Its translation: CAWSVVPGTYEQYF.

This clonotype was seen ten or more times. The chain combines TRBV12-3 or TRBV12-4 with TRBJ1-5; 11 bases match TRBD1. J lost 6 bases, V lost 2 bases, and 9 bases had no gene match. The CDR3 is made up of 17 amino acids. The CDR3: CASSLPKSGTGGQPQHF. In DNA form, the CDR3 reads TGTGCCAGCAGTTTACCCAAATCCGGGACAGGGGGTCAGCCCCAGCATTTT.

This clonotype has only a few counts. This sequence joins TRBV19 and TRBJ2-1; 9 nucleotides align to TRBD1. V was pared by 1 base and J by 8 bases, with 9 bases of the junction left unmatched. Germline V lookup: CDR1 LNHDA, CDR2 SQIVND (reference sequence). This CDR3 spans 16 amino acids. The CDR3 sequence is CASSIVRGQGNDEQFF. DNA of the CDR3: TGTGCCAGTAGTATAGTGAGGGGACAGGGTAACGATGAGCAGTTCTTC. Drawing the rest from reference TRBV19 and TRBJ2-1, the complete variable domain is DGGITQSPKYLFRKEGQNVTLSCEQNLNHDAMYWYRQDPGQGLRLIYYSQIVNDFQKGDIAEGYSVSREKKESFPLTVTSAQKNPTAFYLCASSIVRGQGNDEQFFGPGTRLTVL.

This chain uses TRBV19 with TRBJ1-2; 9 positions match TRBD1. The CDR3 runs to 13 residues. V dropped 4 bases and J dropped 7; count of bases not matched to a gene: 4. Per the germline V gene, CDR1 is LNHDA and CDR2 is SQIVND (reference sequence). The CDR3 nucleotides read TGTGCCAGTAGTACTGGGACAGGGCTTGGCTACACCTTC. Translating gives CASSTGTGLGYTF.